The 30 T cell receptor beta chains presented below share a single source sample, sequenced in a study of blood T cells in healthy people across ages (dated by TCRdb to 2013 to 2016). The library was made by 5' RACE. The data were produced on an Illumina HiSeq 2500. A second PCR of roughly 6 to 12 cycles was performed with a sample-barcoded 5' primer and a J-beta primer mix. TCRdb ran its own pipeline on the public reads, namely fastp trimming at Q25 and MiXCR clone calling, and kept in-frame beta chains. Merged by CDR3 protein, the rows form single entries marked with the most common genes and DNA. Here the sample has more than 800,000 distinct CDR3 sequences; more than 40% occur a single time. The ten biggest clones cover approximately 17% of the sample. Sequencing input: blood. The receptors shown here come from an older woman in good health.

The chain joins TRBV5-1 to TRBJ2-7; 7 bases align to TRBD2. The CDR3 is 15 amino acids. In germline, CDR1 is SGHRS, CDR2 YFSETQ. V was pared by 5 bases and J by 1 base, with 9 bases of the junction left unmatched. The CDR3 nucleotides are TGCGCCAGCAGACCTGCTAGCGGAAGATCCTACGAGCAGTACTTC. As protein: CASRPASGRSYEQYF.

This clonotype came up a few times. This chain joins TRBV10-3 and TRBJ2-7; TRBD1 might be the D (6 bases). V lost 5 bases, J lost 0 bases, and 14 bases lay in between. This CDR3 is built from 15 residues. Looked up from germline, CDR1 is ENHRY and CDR2 is SYGVKD. The chain's CDR3 is CAISPTGESSYEQYF. The CDR3, as DNA: TGTGCCATCAGTCCGACAGGCGAGAGCTCCTACGAGCAGTACTTC.

V gene TRBV27 combines with J gene TRBJ2-2, with TRBD1 as a possible D gene (5 bases). The CDR3 totals 15 residues. Germline CDR1 is MNHEY and CDR2 is SMNVEV (reference sequence). With 3 bases removed from V and 1 base from J, the gap between germline ends came to 9 bases. CDR3 sequence reads: CASSFGARNTGELFF. The CDR3 DNA sequence: TGTGCCAGCAGTTTTGGGGCGAGGAACACCGGGGAGCTGTTTTTT.

This chain joins TRBV12-3 or TRBV12-4 and TRBJ2-7, with D possibly being TRBD2 (5 bases). The CDR3 has 13 residues. The V end was cut by 6 bases, the J end by 3 bases, with 12 bases between. The CDR3 bases are TGTGCCAGCAGACCGGGAAGATACTACGAGCAGTACTTC. It codes for CASRPGRYYEQYF.

This clonotype has a handful of counts. V usage is TRBV29-1 and J usage is TRBJ2-1, with TRBD1 matching over 9 bases. The germline V gene encodes CDR1 SQVTM and CDR2 ANQGSEA. The V and J ends lost 8 bases and 7 bases, in that order; junction bases with no gene match: 9. There are 13 residues in the CDR3. CDR3: CSTTGTGYNEQFF. The CDR3 region has the DNA TGCAGCACGACCGGGACAGGGTATAATGAGCAGTTCTTC.

This sequence joins TRBV20-1 and TRBJ2-7; D is undetermined. CDR1 is DFQATT, CDR2 SNEGSKA, per germline (reference sequence). With 0 bases removed from V and 7 bases from J, the gap between germline ends came to 19 bases. The CDR3 is 15 residues long. The CDR3 here is CSAREPSSRRWEQYF. As DNA, the CDR3 is TGCAGTGCTAGAGAGCCCTCGAGCCGCCGATGGGAGCAGTACTTC.

The chain joins TRBV7-2 to TRBJ2-7; no definite D call. Germline values: CDR1 SGHTA, CDR2 FQGNSA. The ends were cut back, 6 bases at V and 0 bases at J, with 12 bases in the middle. CDR3 length equals 14 residues. Here the CDR3 DNA reads TGTGCCAGCAGGCAAAACAGAGCCTCCTACGAGCAGTACTTC. Encoded protein: CASRQNRASYEQYF.

The chain employs TRBV5-4 and TRBJ2-3, with TRBD2 matching 8 bases. The CDR3 consists of 14 residues. J was trimmed by 4 bases and V by 4 bases; bases with no gene match: 5. Germline V CDR1 and CDR2: SGHNT, YYREEE (reference sequence). Here the CDR3 reads CASSPRTSPDTQYF. The CDR3 nucleotides read TGTGCCAGCAGCCCCCGGACTAGCCCAGATACGCAGTATTTT.

This clonotype was seen a handful of times. The rearrangement joins TRBV20-1 to TRBJ2-4, with D tentatively TRBD1 (5 bases). The CDR3 has 12 amino acids. The V gene's germline CDR1 is DFQATT and CDR2 SNEGSKA (reference sequence). V lost 3 bases and J 2 bases, leaving 5 bases between the germline ends. The CDR3 spells CSARDTKNIQYF. The CDR3 DNA follows: TGCAGTGCTAGGGACACCAAAAACATTCAGTACTTC.

The chain links TRBV6-5 to TRBJ2-7; 10 bases map to TRBD2. The CDR3 length is 14 residues. J lost 1 base, V lost 6 bases, and 3 bases had no gene match. Per germline, CDR1 MNHEY and CDR2 SVGAGI. The CDR3 region has the DNA TGTGCCAGCAGAGGTAGCGGGAGGTCCTACGAGCAGTACTTC. Translated, it gives CASRGSGRSYEQYF.

Notes on this clonotype: The germline gene is not matched at one end of the junction; a read error may be the cause. The chain links TRBV11-3 to TRBJ2-2; 8 positions agree with TRBD1. This CDR3 contains 16 residues. Germline values: CDR1 SGHNT, CDR2 YENEEA. The DNA of the CDR3 is TGTGCCAGCAGCCTAGATCGGACAGGGAGCACCAGGGAGCTGTTTTTT. Translated: CASSLDRTGSTRELFF.

Turning to this clonotype: It may be a read error: a sequence one base away is much more abundant. The genes are TRBV7-2 and TRBJ2-1, with 7 bases fitting TRBD2. The V gene end was trimmed by 3 bases and the J gene end by 13 bases; junction bases not matched to a gene: 6. The CDR3 contains 12 residues. Germline assignment: CDR1 SGHTA and CDR2 FQGNSA. The CDR3 reads CASSLVGGTQFF. As DNA, the CDR3 is TGTGCCAGCAGCTTGGTGGGGGGGACCCAGTTCTTC. Based on the CDR3 plus reference TRBV7-2 and TRBJ2-1, the full variable domain is GAGVSQSPSNKVTEKGKDVELRCDPISGHTALYWYRQSLGQGLEFLIYFQGNSAPDKSGLPSDRFSAERTGGSVSTLTIQRTQQEDSAVYLCASSLVGGTQFFGPGTRLTVL.

V usage is TRBV7-3 and J usage is TRBJ2-1, with 9 bases fitting TRBD2. From germline, CDR1 is SGHTA and CDR2 FQGTGA. This CDR3 has 16 amino acids. With 5 bases clipped from V and 10 bases from J, the junction kept 15 bases outside the gene matches. The CDR3 nucleotides are TGTGCCAGCAGCCCGACAGGGAGGGCTAGCGGGACCGAGCAGTTCTTC. The encoded protein is CASSPTGRASGTEQFF.

This clonotype occurred a few times. The chain uses TRBV29-1 and TRBJ2-1; D is possibly TRBD2 (5 bases). The CDR3 has 14 amino acids. Germline CDR1 and CDR2: SQVTM and ANQGSEA. The V end was cut by 2 bases, the J end by 8 bases, with 16 bases between. CDR3 loop: CSVERREFRDEQFF. The CDR3 region has the DNA TGCAGCGTTGAAAGAAGGGAGTTTAGGGATGAGCAGTTCTTC.

The chain recombines TRBV20-1 with TRBJ1-4; D gene unclear. Trimming removed 5 bases at V and 4 bases at J, with 11 bases between. Germline values: CDR1 DFQATT, CDR2 SNEGSKA (reference sequence). The CDR3 is 13 amino acids. DNA for the CDR3: TGCAGTGCTGCAACCGGGCTTAATGAAAAACTGTTTTTT. Translating gives CSAATGLNEKLFF.

The chain has TRBV30 and TRBJ2-7; D possibly corresponds to TRBD1 (6 bases). Germline V gene lookup returns CDR1 GTSNPN and CDR2 SVGIG (reference sequence). Between the trimmed V and J ends, which lost 0 bases and 0 bases, there was a span of 9 bases. The CDR3 is 14 amino acids. The CDR3 DNA is TGTGCCTGGAGTGTCAACAGGGCCTCCTACGAGCAGTACTTC. Protein product: CAWSVNRASYEQYF.

The table lists this clonotype with a few counts. This chain's CDR3 is CSVEERMNTQYF. The CDR3 DNA follows: TGCAGCGTTGAAGAGCGTATGAATACGCAGTATTTT. The chain joins TRBV29-1 to TRBJ2-3; D ambiguous. This CDR3 has 12 amino acids. CDR1 SQVTM and CDR2 ANQGSEA come from the germline V gene. V was trimmed by 0 bases and J by 7 bases, leaving 8 bases between them.

With respect to this clonotype: Possible read error: a much larger clone is one base away. The chain employs TRBV29-1 and TRBJ2-5, with D hard to call. The J call is doubtful: the DNA matches TRBJ2-7 better. Germline-derived CDR1 and CDR2 are SQVTM and ANQGSEA. The length of the CDR3 is 11 residues. Written as DNA, the CDR3 is TGCAGCGTAATCATTCCCGACGAGCAGTACTTC. Translating it yields CSVIIPDEQYF.

This clonotype was observed a few times. The rearrangement links TRBV4-2 to TRBJ2-7; 7 nucleotides agree with TRBD2. V gave up 0 bases and J gave up 7 bases; unmatched junction bases: 15. The CDR3 consists of 17 residues. The V gene's germline CDR1 is LGHNA and CDR2 YNFKEQ. CDR3 coding DNA: TGTGCCAGCAGCCAAGATGGACGGGAGGACCCCTGGGGGGAGCAGTACTTC. This encodes CASSQDGREDPWGEQYF.

CDR3 in DNA: TGTGCCAGCGGGGACGTTAGCTCCTACAATGAGCAGTTCTTC. The encoded protein is CASGDVSSYNEQFF. V usage is TRBV6-1 and J usage is TRBJ2-1; TRBD1 or TRBD2 may be the D gene (5 bases each). V lost 8 bases to trimming and J lost 0 bases, with 11 bases between them. Germline CDR1 and CDR2: MNHNS and SASEGT. The length of the CDR3 is 14 residues.

A few counts support this clonotype. The chain uses TRBV20-1 and TRBJ2-1, with 12 bases identical to TRBD2. The V gene end was trimmed by 1 base and the J gene end by 10 bases; junction bases not matched to a gene: 5. Germline V gene data show CDR1 as DFQATT and CDR2 as SNEGSKA (reference sequence). The CDR3 runs 14 residues. CDR3 sequence (DNA): TGCAGTGCTAGAGGGACTAGCGGGATAGGAGAGCAGTTCTTC. It translates to CSARGTSGIGEQFF.

The chain links TRBV24-1 to TRBJ2-3; 7 bases line up with TRBD1. V shed 4 bases, J shed 5 bases, and the junction held 11 bases outside the gene matches. Germline CDR1 KGHDR, CDR2 SFDVKD. The CDR3 is 16 residues long. The CDR3 DNA reads as TGTGCCACCAGTGAGGGGACAGAACTCTCAGGAGATACGCAGTATTTT. It codes for CATSEGTELSGDTQYF.

The V gene is TRBV3-1, the J gene TRBJ2-7; 14 nucleotides agree with TRBD2. J was trimmed by 6 bases and V by 2 bases; bases with no gene match: 9. Germline-derived CDR1 and CDR2 are LGHDT and YNNKEL (reference sequence). The CDR3 extends over 17 amino acids. CDR3 region: CASSQSLLGLAGGEQYF. CDR3 DNA sequence: TGTGCCAGCAGCCAATCACTCCTCGGACTAGCGGGAGGCGAGCAGTACTTC.

V usage is TRBV9 and J usage is TRBJ2-7; tentatively, D is TRBD2 (6 bases). The J call may be wrong; the DNA end is better matched by TRBJ2-5. Germline CDR1 and CDR2: SGDLS and YYNGEE. CDR3 length equals 16 residues. The CDR3 DNA follows: TGTGCCAGCCGCATCGCCCCGGGCCCCGGAGGGGAGACCCAGTACTTC. Translation: CASRIAPGPGGETQYF.

Worth noting for this clonotype: At one boundary the junction diverges from the germline segment, which might be a read error. The V call is TRBV2, the J call TRBJ2-5; D may match TRBD1 or TRBD2 (7 bases each). Germline V gene data show CDR1 as SNHLY and CDR2 as FYNNEI. The CDR3 is 14 residues long. The CDR3 region has the DNA TGTGCCAGCAGCAAAGACAGGGAGGGGGAGACCCGGTACTTC. It specifies CASSKDREGETRYF.

The chain employs TRBV6-1 and TRBJ2-4; TRBD2 is a possible D gene (5 bases). Germline V gives CDR1 MNHNS, CDR2 SASEGT. Trimming removed 2 bases from V and 1 base from J, with 15 bases in between. The CDR3 length is 17 residues. CDR3: CASSETSTLMAKNIQYF. In nucleotides, the CDR3 is TGTGCCAGCAGTGAAACTAGTACATTGATGGCCAAAAACATTCAGTACTTC.

The chain couples TRBV10-3 to TRBJ1-1; a weak D match, TRBD1 (5 bases). Trimming pared 2 bases from V and 4 bases from J, leaving 14 bases between. The germline CDR1 and CDR2 sequences are ENHRY and SYGVKD. The length of the CDR3 is 15 residues. The CDR3 protein is CAISEGTGFGTEAFF. The CDR3, as DNA: TGTGCCATCAGTGAGGGAACAGGTTTTGGCACTGAAGCTTTCTTT.

Of note for this clonotype: A much more abundant neighbour one base away suggests this may be a read error. This chain's CDR3 is CSVGGGEEQYF. The CDR3 region has the DNA TGCAGCGTTGGGGGTGGCGAGGAGCAGTACTTC. The chain is built from TRBV29-1 and TRBJ2-5; unclear D gene. V shed 4 bases and J shed 11 bases, with 14 bases lying between them. Germline-derived CDR1 and CDR2 are SQVTM and ANQGSEA. The CDR3 totals 11 residues.

This clonotype showed up just a few times. The chain uses TRBV7-8 and TRBJ2-1; 10 bases line up with TRBD2. Per germline, CDR1 SGHVS and CDR2 FQNEAQ. After removal of 5 bases from V and 6 bases from J, the junction contained 7 bases not matched to a gene. This CDR3 comprises 15 residues. CDR3 amino acids: CASSQLAGEGNEQFF. The CDR3 nucleotides are TGTGCCAGCAGCCAGCTAGCGGGAGAAGGCAATGAGCAGTTCTTC.

This chain links TRBV29-1 with TRBJ2-7, with 14 bases that match TRBD2. The length of the CDR3 is 15 residues. Germline V lookup: CDR1 SQVTM, CDR2 ANQGSEA. Trimming at V came to 5 bases and at J to 3 bases, leaving 6 bases not matched to a gene. CDR3 DNA: TGCAGCGTTCTCGGGACTAGCGGGAGTTTCTACGAGCAGTACTTC. Protein: CSVLGTSGSFYEQYF.